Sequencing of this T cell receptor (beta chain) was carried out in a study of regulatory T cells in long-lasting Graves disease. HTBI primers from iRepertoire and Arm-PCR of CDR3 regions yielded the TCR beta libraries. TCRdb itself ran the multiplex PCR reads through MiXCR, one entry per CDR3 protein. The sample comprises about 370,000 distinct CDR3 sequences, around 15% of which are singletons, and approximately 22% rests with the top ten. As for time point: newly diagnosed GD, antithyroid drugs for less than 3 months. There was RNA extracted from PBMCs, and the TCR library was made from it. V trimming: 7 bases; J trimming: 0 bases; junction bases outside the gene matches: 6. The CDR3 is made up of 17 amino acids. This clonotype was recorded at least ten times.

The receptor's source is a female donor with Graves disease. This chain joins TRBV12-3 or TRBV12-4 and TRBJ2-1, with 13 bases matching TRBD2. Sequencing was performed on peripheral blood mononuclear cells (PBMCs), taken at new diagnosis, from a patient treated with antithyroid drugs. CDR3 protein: CASTTRTSGGSYNEQFF. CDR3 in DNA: TGTGCCAGCACCACACGGACTAGCGGGGGCTCCTACAATGAGCAGTTCTTC.